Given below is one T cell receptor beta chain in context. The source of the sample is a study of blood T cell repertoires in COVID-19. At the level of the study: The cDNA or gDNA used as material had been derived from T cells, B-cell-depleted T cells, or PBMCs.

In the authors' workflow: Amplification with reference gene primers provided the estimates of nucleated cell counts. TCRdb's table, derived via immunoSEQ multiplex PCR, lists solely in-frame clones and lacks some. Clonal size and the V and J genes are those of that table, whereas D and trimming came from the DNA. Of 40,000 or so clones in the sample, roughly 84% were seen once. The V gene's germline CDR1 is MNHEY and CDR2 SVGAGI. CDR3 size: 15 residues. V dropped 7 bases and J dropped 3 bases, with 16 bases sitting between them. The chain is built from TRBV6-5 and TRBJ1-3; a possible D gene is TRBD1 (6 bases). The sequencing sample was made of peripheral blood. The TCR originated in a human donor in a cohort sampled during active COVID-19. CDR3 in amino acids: CASTSGTSLGNTIYF. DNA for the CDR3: TGTGCCAGCACCTCCGGGACAAGCCTTGGAAACACCATATATTTT.